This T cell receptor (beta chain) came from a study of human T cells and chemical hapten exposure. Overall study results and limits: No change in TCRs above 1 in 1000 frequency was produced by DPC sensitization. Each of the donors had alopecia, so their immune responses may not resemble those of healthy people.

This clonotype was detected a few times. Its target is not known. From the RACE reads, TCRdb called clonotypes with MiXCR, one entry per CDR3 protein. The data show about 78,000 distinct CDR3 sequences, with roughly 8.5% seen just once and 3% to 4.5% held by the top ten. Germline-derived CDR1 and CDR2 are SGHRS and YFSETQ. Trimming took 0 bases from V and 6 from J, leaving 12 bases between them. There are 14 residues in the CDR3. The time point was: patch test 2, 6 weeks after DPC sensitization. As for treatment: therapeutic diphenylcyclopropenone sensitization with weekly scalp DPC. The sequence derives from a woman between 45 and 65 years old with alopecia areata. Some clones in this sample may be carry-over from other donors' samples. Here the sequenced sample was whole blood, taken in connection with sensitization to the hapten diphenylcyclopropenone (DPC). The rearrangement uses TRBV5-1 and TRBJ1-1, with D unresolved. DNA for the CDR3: TGCGCCAGCAGCTTGGTTCCTTCCGGCCCTGAAGCTTTCTTT. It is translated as CASSLVPSGPEAFF.